The 23 T cell receptor beta chains below were found in one sample sequenced in a study of identical twins (dated by TCRdb to about 2016). The receptor library was made with 5' RACE. TCRdb lists the instrument as Illumina HiSeq 2000. Using fastp at Q25 and MiXCR, TCRdb reprocessed the public reads and kept productive beta chains. Merged by CDR3 protein, the rows form single entries marked with the most common genes and DNA. This sample lists approximately 630,000 distinct CDR3 sequences; 7.1% were detected once. The ten top clones hold roughly 1.5% of the sample. These sequences were also reported in another study, on yellow fever vaccine responses in identical twins.

Sequenced input: PBMCs. These receptors were obtained from a woman younger than 30 in good health.

CDR3 region: CASSLTGGLNQPQHF. The CDR3 DNA follows: TGCGCCAGCAGCTTGACAGGGGGCCTAAATCAGCCCCAGCATTTT. The rearrangement uses TRBV5-1 and TRBJ1-5, with 9 nucleotides matching TRBD1. CDR3 size: 15 residues. V was pared by 1 base and J by 4 bases, with 3 bases of the junction left unmatched. Germline CDR1 reads SGHRS; CDR2 reads YFSETQ. The complete variable domain, with remaining parts taken from reference TRBV5-1 and TRBJ1-5, reads KAGVTQTPRYLIKTRGQQVTLSCSPISGHRSVSWYQQTPGQGLQFLFEYFSETQRNKGNFPGRFSGRQFSNSRSEMNVSTLELGDSALYLCASSLTGGLNQPQHFGDGTRLSIL.

This clonotype showed up many times. In DNA, the CDR3 is TGTGCCAGCAGCTTAGGGGGACCTGGAAACACCATATATTTT. It encodes CASSLGGPGNTIYF. The gene calls are TRBV5-6 and TRBJ1-3, with a weak D call TRBD1 (6 bases). The V gene lost 2 bases and the J gene lost 2 bases, with 8 bases spanning the gap. CDR3 length: 14 amino acids. Germline assignment: CDR1 SGHDT and CDR2 YYEEEE.

This clonotype has a count of ten or more. The chain employs TRBV18 and TRBJ1-1; unclear D gene. Trimming took 0 bases from V and 3 from J, leaving 8 bases between them. CDR3 size: 14 residues. The germline gives CDR1 KGHSH, CDR2 LQKENI. The CDR3 is CASSPPAGYTEAFF. The CDR3 nucleotides are TGTGCCAGCTCACCACCGGCGGGATACACTGAAGCTTTCTTT.

This clonotype was observed a handful of times. The rearrangement links TRBV11-3 to TRBJ2-4, with 9 bases that match TRBD1. This CDR3 contains 15 residues. Trimming at V came to 4 bases and at J to 8 bases, leaving 9 bases not matched to a gene. Germline loops: CDR1 SGHNT, CDR2 YENEEA. Here the CDR3 DNA reads TGTGCCAGCAGCTCACCCTTGGACAGGGGTGACATTCAGTACTTC. Protein: CASSSPLDRGDIQYF.

The chain uses TRBV15 and TRBJ1-5; no definite D call. V was trimmed by 0 bases and J by 0 bases, leaving 12 bases between them. There are 17 residues in the CDR3. Per germline, CDR1 LNHNV and CDR2 YYDKDF (reference sequence). CDR3 in amino acids: CATSRDRWGDSNQPQHF. For the CDR3, the DNA is TGTGCCACCAGCAGAGATAGATGGGGAGATAGCAATCAGCCCCAGCATTTT. Looking up the rest from reference TRBV15 and TRBJ1-5 gives the full variable domain: DAMVIQNPRYQVTQFGKPVTLSCSQTLNHNVMYWYQQKSSQAPKLLFHYYDKDFNNEADTPDNFQSRRPNTSFCFLDIRSPGLGDTAMYLCATSRDRWGDSNQPQHFGDGTRLSIL.

About this clonotype itself: A junction boundary mismatches the germline segment, possibly from a read error. The J gene is TRBJ2-5, the V gene TRBV12-3 or TRBV12-4; perhaps TRBD2 as D (5 bases). CDR3 length: 15 residues. This CDR3 is CASSRPLRDREAQYF. In DNA form, the CDR3 reads TGTGCCAGCAGCCGTCCTCTCCGGGATCGAGAGGCCCAGTACTTC.

This CDR3 reads CASSSPGLSGELFF. In nucleotides, the CDR3 is TGTGCCAGCAGTTCTCCGGGACTGAGCGGGGAGCTGTTTTTT. The chain employs TRBV27 and TRBJ2-2; D perhaps matches TRBD2 (6 bases). Germline values: CDR1 MNHEY, CDR2 SMNVEV (reference sequence). V shed 4 bases and J shed 7 bases, with 13 bases lying between them. The CDR3 length is 14 residues.

This clonotype was counted ten times or more. This chain joins TRBV4-1 and TRBJ2-5; the match to TRBD1 covers 9 bases. Germline assignment: CDR1 MGHRA and CDR2 YSYEKL. CDR3 length: 16 residues. J lost 4 bases, V lost 4 bases, and 10 bases had no gene match. CDR3 in DNA: TGCGCCAGCAGCCGTTGGGACAGGGAAAGGGGAGAGACCCAGTACTTC. It yields the protein CASSRWDRERGETQYF.

This clonotype was counted at least ten times. V gene TRBV7-9 combines with J gene TRBJ2-2; the match to TRBD1 covers 7 bases. V was pared by 5 bases and J by 6 bases, with 6 bases of the junction left unmatched. The CDR3 sequence is 14 residues long. Germline V gene lookup returns CDR1 SEHNR and CDR2 FQNEAQ (reference sequence). In nucleotides, the CDR3 is TGTGCCAGCAGCACCTACAGGGGACCCGGGGAGCTGTTTTTT. This gives the protein CASSTYRGPGELFF.

There are many counts of this clonotype. The J gene is TRBJ2-5, the V gene TRBV6-6; D is unclear. Germline CDR1 MNHNY, CDR2 SVGAGI (reference sequence). V lost 4 bases, J lost 4 bases, and 4 bases lay in between. The CDR3 has 11 residues. This CDR3 is CASSSVETQYF. CDR3 in DNA: TGTGCCAGCAGTTCGGTAGAGACCCAGTACTTC.

This clonotype was observed at least ten times. The chain employs TRBV20-1 and TRBJ2-1; weak D call: TRBD2 (5 bases). Germline V gives CDR1 DFQATT, CDR2 SNEGSKA (reference sequence). With 4 bases removed from V and 9 bases from J, the gap between germline ends came to 19 bases. CDR3 size: 14 residues. CDR3 sequence (DNA): TGCAGTGCTACTGGGCGTGGAGGCGGAGGTGAGCAGTTCTTC. Encoded protein: CSATGRGGGGEQFF.

This clonotype was counted between two and nine times. V and J are TRBV9 and TRBJ2-5, with D possibly matching TRBD2 (5 bases). This CDR3 region has 11 residues. The germline CDR1 and CDR2 sequences are SGDLS and YYNGEE. V was pared by 4 bases and J by 6 bases, with 7 bases between. For the CDR3, the DNA is TGTGCCAGCAGCCCCGGGAAGACCCAGTACTTC. Translated: CASSPGKTQYF.

There are a few counts of this clonotype. The chain employs TRBV15 and TRBJ2-7; the D is unclear. This CDR3 contains 12 residues. Germline V lookup: CDR1 LNHNV, CDR2 YYDKDF (reference sequence). The CDR3 DNA reads TGTGCCACCAGCAGAGATGGGGTTGGGCAGTTCGTC. It specifies CATSRDGVGQFV.

A few counts support this clonotype. This chain uses TRBV2 with TRBJ2-5; 7 nucleotides match TRBD1. The length of the CDR3 is 17 residues. Germline V gene data show CDR1 as SNHLY and CDR2 as FYNNEI. The V and J ends lost 0 bases and 2 bases, in that order; junction bases with no gene match: 9. CDR3 nucleotides: TGTGCCAGCAGTGAAGCGCCCCTCGGGACAGTACAAGAGACCCAGTACTTC. Translated, it gives CASSEAPLGTVQETQYF.

This clonotype was counted many times. The DNA of the CDR3 is TGTGCCATCAGCCCAGGAGGGGCCTACGAGCAGTACTTC. Translating gives CAISPGGAYEQYF. This chain links TRBV10-3 with TRBJ2-7, with TRBD2 as a possible D gene (6 bases). The CDR3 is 13 residues long. The germline V gene has CDR1 ENHRY and CDR2 SYGVKD. V lost 6 bases, J lost 2 bases, and 11 bases lay in between.

This clonotype occurred many times. The genes are TRBV11-2 and TRBJ2-1; TRBD2 agrees at 9 bases. Per the germline V gene, CDR1 is SGHAT and CDR2 is FQNNGV. The CDR3 length is 15 residues. V trimming: 2 bases; J trimming: 4 bases; junction bases outside the gene matches: 3. The CDR3 DNA follows: TGTGCCAGCAGCTTATCGACTAGCGGTTACAATGAGCAGTTCTTC. It encodes CASSLSTSGYNEQFF.

This clonotype has only a few counts. V usage is TRBV27 and J usage is TRBJ1-2; 10 nucleotides agree with TRBD1. Germline V CDR1 and CDR2: MNHEY, SMNVEV (reference sequence). This CDR3 region has 13 residues. Germline trimming cut 5 bases from V and 7 bases from J; bases unmatched to any gene: 4. In DNA form, the CDR3 reads TGTGCCAGCAGTCGACAGGGGGCTAGTGGCTACACCTTC. This sequence encodes CASSRQGASGYTF.

This clonotype was seen a few times. The chain joins TRBV10-3 to TRBJ2-1; 9 nucleotides align to TRBD2. The CDR3 is 15 residues long. After removal of 6 bases from V and 2 bases from J, the junction contained 5 bases not matched to a gene. The germline gives CDR1 ENHRY, CDR2 SYGVKD. The CDR3 DNA is TGTGCCATCAGGCCAGCTAGCGGGGCCTACAATGAGCAGTTCTTC. Protein sequence: CAIRPASGAYNEQFF.

The V gene is TRBV28, the J gene TRBJ2-7; the match to TRBD2 covers 12 bases. Germline-derived CDR1 and CDR2 are MDHEN and SYDVKM. V lost 2 bases, J lost 6 bases, and 8 bases stayed unmatched. CDR3 size: 16 residues. The DNA for the CDR3 is TGTGCCAGCAGTTTAGTGCTAGCGGGAGGGTCGGGCGAGCAGTACTTC. It codes for CASSLVLAGGSGEQYF.

V is TRBV4-1 and J is TRBJ1-6; D not certain. This CDR3 region has 13 residues. The V end was cut by 2 bases, the J end by 7 bases, with 6 bases between. Germline V CDR1 and CDR2: MGHRA, YSYEKL. CDR3 DNA sequence: TGCGCCAGCAGCCAATCCAGCAATTCACCCCTCCACTTT. Its translation is CASSQSSNSPLHF.

This clonotype was seen at least ten times. The chain combines TRBV14 with TRBJ2-1, with D tentatively TRBD1 (6 bases). Trimming took off 0 bases at V and 3 bases at J, with 12 bases between the two ends. Germline loops: CDR1 SGHDN, CDR2 FVKESK. The CDR3 consists of 16 residues. The CDR3 coding sequence is TGTGCCAGCAGCCAAGATTGGGGGCAGTACTACAATGAGCAGTTCTTC. Protein sequence: CASSQDWGQYYNEQFF. The full variable domain, with the rest looked up from reference TRBV14 and TRBJ2-1, is EAGVTQFPSHSVIEKGQTVTLRCDPISGHDNLYWYRRVMGKEIKFLLHFVKESKQDESGMPNNRFLAERTGGTYSTLKVQPAELEDSGVYFCASSQDWGQYYNEQFFGPGTRLTVL.

The rearrangement links TRBV7-9 to TRBJ2-5; no clear D gene. CDR3 length: 15 amino acids. Germline lookup yields CDR1 SEHNR and CDR2 FQNEAQ (reference sequence). V was cut by 5 bases and J by 4 bases, with 17 bases left in between. The CDR3 DNA sequence: TGTGCCAGCAGCCTCCTTGGCGGCACGGGAGAGACCCAGTACTTC. Translated, it gives CASSLLGGTGETQYF.

This clonotype turned up a few times. This chain joins TRBV6-2 or TRBV6-3 and TRBJ2-1, with D perhaps TRBD2 (6 bases). Per germline, CDR1 MNHEY and CDR2 SVGEGT. Trimming pared 7 bases from V and 2 bases from J, leaving 21 bases between. The CDR3 has 17 amino acids. The DNA of the CDR3 is TGTGCCAGCAAACTATCAACGGGGGACCGACCCTACAATGAGCAGTTCTTC. It encodes CASKLSTGDRPYNEQFF.